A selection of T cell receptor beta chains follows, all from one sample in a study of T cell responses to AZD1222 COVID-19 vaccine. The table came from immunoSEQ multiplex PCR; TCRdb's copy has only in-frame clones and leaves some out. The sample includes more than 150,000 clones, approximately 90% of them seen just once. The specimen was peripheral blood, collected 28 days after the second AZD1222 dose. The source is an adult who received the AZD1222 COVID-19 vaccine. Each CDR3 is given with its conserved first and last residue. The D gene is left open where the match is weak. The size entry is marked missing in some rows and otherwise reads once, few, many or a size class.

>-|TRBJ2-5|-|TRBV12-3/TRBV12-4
CASSFIDQETQYF
TGTGCCAGCAGTTTTATCGACCAAGAGACCCAGTACTTC
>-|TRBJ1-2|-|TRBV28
CASSELDEGYGYTF
TGTGCCAGCAGTGAGTTGGACGAGGGCTATGGCTACACCTTC
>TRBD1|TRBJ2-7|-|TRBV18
CASSRDRDEQYF
TGTGCCAGCTCACGCGACAGGGACGAGCAGTACTTC
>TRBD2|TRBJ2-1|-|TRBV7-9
CASSFGIAGAMDEQFF
TGTGCCAGCAGCTTCGGTATTGCGGGAGCTATGGATGAGCAGTTCTTC
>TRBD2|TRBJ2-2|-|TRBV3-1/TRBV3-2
CASSPQGLAGPTTGELFF
TGTGCCAGCAGCCCCCAAGGGCTAGCGGGACCCACTACCGGGGAGCTGTTTTTT
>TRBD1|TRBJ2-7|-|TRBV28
CATAGGTGILGEQYF
TGTGCCACCGCTGGGGGGACAGGCATTCTTGGCGAGCAGTACTTC
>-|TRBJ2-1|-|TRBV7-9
CASSLTGAGSYNEQFF
TGTGCCAGCAGCTTAACGGGAGCTGGCTCCTACAATGAGCAGTTCTTC
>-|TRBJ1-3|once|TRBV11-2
CASRTTGNSGNTIYF
TGTGCCAGCAGAACAACAGGGAACTCTGGAAACACCATATATTTT
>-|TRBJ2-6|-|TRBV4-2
CASSHESSGANVLTF
TGTGCCAGCAGCCATGAAAGCTCTGGGGCCAACGTCCTGACTTTC
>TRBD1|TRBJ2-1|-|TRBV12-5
CASGFYRGSSYNEQFF
TGTGCTAGTGGTTTTTACAGGGGGAGTTCCTACAATGAGCAGTTCTTC
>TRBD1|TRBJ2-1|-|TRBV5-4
CASSSIRGQDEQFF
TGTGCCAGCAGCTCTATCAGGGGGCAGGATGAGCAGTTCTTC
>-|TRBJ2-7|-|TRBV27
CASSPLQGISSYEQYF
TGTGCCAGCAGTCCACTACAGGGAATAAGCTCCTACGAGCAGTACTTC
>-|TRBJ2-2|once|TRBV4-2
CASSLTGTPTTGELFF
TGTGCCAGCAGCCTAACCGGGACTCCGACCACCGGGGAGCTGTTTTTT